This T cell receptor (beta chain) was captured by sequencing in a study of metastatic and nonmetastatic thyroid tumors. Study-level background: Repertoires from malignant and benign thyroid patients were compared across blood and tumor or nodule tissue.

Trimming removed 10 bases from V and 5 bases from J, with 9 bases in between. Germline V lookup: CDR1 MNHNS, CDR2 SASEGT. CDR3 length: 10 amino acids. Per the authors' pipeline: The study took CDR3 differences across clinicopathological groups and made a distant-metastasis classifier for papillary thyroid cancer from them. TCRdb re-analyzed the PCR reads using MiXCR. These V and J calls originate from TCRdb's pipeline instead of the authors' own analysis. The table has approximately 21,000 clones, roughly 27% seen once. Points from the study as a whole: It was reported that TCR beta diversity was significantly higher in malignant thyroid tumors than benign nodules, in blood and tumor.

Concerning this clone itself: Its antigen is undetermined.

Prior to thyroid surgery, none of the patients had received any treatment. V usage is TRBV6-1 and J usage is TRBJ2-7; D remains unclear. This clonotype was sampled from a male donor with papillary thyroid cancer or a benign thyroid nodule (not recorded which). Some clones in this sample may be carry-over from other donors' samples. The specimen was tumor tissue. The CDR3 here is CATLTNEQYF. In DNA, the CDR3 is TGTGCCACCCTAACAAACGAGCAGTACTTC.